Listed below are T cell receptor beta chains from one sample, sequenced in a study of blood T cell repertoires in COVID-19. Measured with immunoSEQ multiplex PCR; TCRdb has only the in-frame clones, and not every one. The sample gives roughly 60,000 clones, about 79% of which show up once; about 6% is in the top ten. Material for sequencing was peripheral blood. The receptors derive from a woman aged 60-75 years with acute or convalescent COVID-19. Each CDR3 is given with its conserved first and last residue. A D gene is named only where the DNA matches it firmly. Only some rows state a clone size, as once, few, many or a class for expanded clones.

J gene,D gene,clone size,V gene,CDR3 protein,CDR3 DNA
TRBJ1-1,NA,NA,TRBV5-1,CASSPPDRGNTEAFF,TGCGCCAGCAGCCCCCCCGATCGAGGTAACACTGAAGCTTTCTTT
TRBJ1-5,NA,NA,TRBV19,CASSMVVDSNQPQHF,TGTGCCAGTAGTATGGTAGTTGATAGCAATCAGCCCCAGCATTTT
TRBJ1-5,NA,NA,TRBV15,CATGGGGGQPQHF,TGTGCCACCGGAGGGGGGGGCGGCCAGCCCCAGCATTTT
TRBJ2-7,TRBD1,NA,TRBV2,CASSFGQGGYEQYF,TGTGCCAGCAGCTTCGGACAGGGCGGCTACGAGCAGTACTTC
TRBJ2-2,TRBD1,NA,TRBV14,CASTTDRTNTGELFF,TGTGCCAGCACCACGGACAGGACGAACACCGGGGAGCTGTTTTTT
TRBJ2-7,NA,NA,TRBV15,CATSRGLAYEQYF,TGTGCCACCAGCAGGGGACTCGCGTACGAGCAGTACTTC
TRBJ1-4,NA,few,TRBV7-9,CASSLALQGNEKLFF,TGTGCCAGCAGCTTAGCGTTACAGGGTAATGAAAAACTGTTTTTT
TRBJ1-6,TRBD1,NA,TRBV10-1,CASSPYRGSPLHF,TGCGCCAGCAGTCCATACAGGGGTTCACCCCTCCACTTT
TRBJ1-4,TRBD1,NA,TRBV19,CASSISTGVNEKLFF,TGTGCCAGTAGTATTAGTACAGGGGTTAATGAAAAACTGTTTTTT
TRBJ2-1,TRBD1,NA,TRBV30,CAWSAGQGAHEQFF,TGTGCCTGGAGTGCCGGACAGGGGGCGCATGAGCAGTTCTTC
TRBJ2-6,TRBD1,NA,TRBV3-1/TRBV3-2,CASSRQGAGGANVLTF,TGTGCCAGCAGCCGCCAGGGGGCTGGAGGGGCCAACGTCCTGACTTTC
TRBJ1-5,TRBD1,NA,TRBV6-6,CASSRTGDQPQHF,TGTGCCAGCAGCCGGACAGGGGATCAGCCCCAGCATTTT
TRBJ1-2,NA,NA,TRBV5-1,CASSLVRGGDGYTF,TGCGCCAGCAGCTTGGTTAGGGGCGGGGATGGCTACACCTTC
TRBJ2-7,TRBD1,NA,TRBV2,CASSGTGDYEQYF,TGTGCCAGCTCCGGGACAGGAGACTACGAGCAGTACTTC
TRBJ1-1,NA,NA,TRBV19,CASSIGEALNTEAFF,TGTGCCAGTAGTATAGGAGAGGCTTTGAACACTGAAGCTTTCTTT
TRBJ2-1,TRBD2,NA,TRBV7-9,CASRRLAGGHNEQFF,TGTGCCAGCAGAAGACTAGCGGGGGGCCACAATGAGCAGTTCTTC
TRBJ1-4,TRBD1,NA,TRBV2,CASRAHTGGGEKLFF,TGTGCCAGCAGGGCCCATACAGGGGGGGGTGAAAAACTGTTTTTT
TRBJ2-1,TRBD2,once,TRBV7-6,CASSLSLGGVRSYNEQFF,TGTGCCAGCAGCTTATCCCTCGGGGGGGTTCGATCCTACAATGAGCAGTTCTTC
TRBJ1-4,NA,NA,TRBV11-2,CASSFSNEKLFF,TGTGCCAGCAGCTTCTCGAATGAAAAACTGTTTTTT
TRBJ2-3,NA,NA,TRBV5-1,CASSGRSTAAGSYPDTQYF,TGCGCCAGCAGCGGGAGGTCGACCGCGGCAGGGTCGTACCCAGATACGCAGTATTTT
TRBJ2-1,TRBD2,NA,TRBV2,CASSEGGLPNEQFF,TGTGCCAGCAGTGAAGGGGGACTACCCAATGAGCAGTTCTTC
TRBJ2-7,NA,NA,TRBV11-2,CASSALFGEQYF,TGTGCCAGCAGCGCCCTCTTCGGGGAGCAGTACTTC
TRBJ2-1,NA,medium-sized,TRBV9,CASSVATSNEQFF,TGTGCCAGCAGCGTAGCCACTAGCAATGAGCAGTTCTTC
TRBJ1-1,NA,few,TRBV5-6,CASSTLTEAFF,TGTGCCAGCAGTACTCTCACTGAAGCTTTCTTT
TRBJ1-5,TRBD1,NA,TRBV12-5,CASGLALTGDGQPQHF,TGTGCTAGTGGTTTGGCACTGACAGGGGACGGCCAGCCCCAGCATTTT
TRBJ1-2,NA,NA,TRBV28,CASSLGRDYGYTF,TGTGCCAGCAGTTTGGGCAGGGACTATGGCTACACCTTC
TRBJ1-6,TRBD1,NA,TRBV6-4,CASSLTGTDNSPLHF,TGTGCCAGCAGTCTTACCGGGACAGATAATTCACCCCTCCACTTT
TRBJ1-1,TRBD1,NA,TRBV19,CASTQTGGRNTEAFF,TGTGCCAGTACCCAGACAGGGGGTAGGAACACTGAAGCTTTCTTT
TRBJ1-2,NA,NA,TRBV7-8,CASSLGTSAGYTF,TGTGCCAGCAGTTTAGGGACTTCAGCTGGCTACACCTTC
TRBJ2-2,TRBD2,NA,TRBV5-1,CASRTSGGIGELFF,TGCGCCAGCAGGACTAGCGGGGGGATCGGGGAGCTGTTTTTT
TRBJ2-1,TRBD2,NA,TRBV7-7,CASSLRGGQNNEQFF,TGTGCCAGCAGCTTACGGGGGGGTCAAAACAATGAGCAGTTCTTC
TRBJ1-2,NA,NA,TRBV18,CASSPLTDRSYGYTF,TGTGCCAGCTCACCGCTCACCGACAGGAGCTATGGCTACACCTTC
TRBJ1-6,NA,NA,TRBV19,CASGSSYNSPLHF,TGTGCCAGTGGCAGCTCCTATAATTCACCCCTCCACTTT
TRBJ2-1,NA,NA,TRBV24-1,CATGGGGAAEQFF,TGTGCCACGGGAGGAGGGGGGGCTGCTGAGCAGTTCTTC
TRBJ2-2,NA,NA,TRBV9,CASTPRGNTGELFF,TGTGCCAGCACCCCGCGGGGGAACACCGGGGAGCTGTTTTTT
TRBJ2-7,TRBD2,NA,TRBV5-1,CASTRGGRDEQYF,TGCGCCAGCACCCGGGGGGGGCGAGACGAGCAGTACTTC
TRBJ1-3,NA,NA,TRBV7-9,CASSRGTGNTIYF,TGTGCCAGCAGCCGAGGGACTGGAAACACCATATATTTT
TRBJ1-2,TRBD1,NA,TRBV6-2/TRBV6-3,CASSYRRTGALPWGYTF,TGTGCCAGCAGTTACCGACGGACAGGGGCTCTGCCCTGGGGCTACACCTTC
TRBJ1-5,NA,NA,TRBV10-2,CASSEQGGNQPQHF,TGCGCCAGCAGTGAGCAAGGGGGCAATCAGCCCCAGCATTTT